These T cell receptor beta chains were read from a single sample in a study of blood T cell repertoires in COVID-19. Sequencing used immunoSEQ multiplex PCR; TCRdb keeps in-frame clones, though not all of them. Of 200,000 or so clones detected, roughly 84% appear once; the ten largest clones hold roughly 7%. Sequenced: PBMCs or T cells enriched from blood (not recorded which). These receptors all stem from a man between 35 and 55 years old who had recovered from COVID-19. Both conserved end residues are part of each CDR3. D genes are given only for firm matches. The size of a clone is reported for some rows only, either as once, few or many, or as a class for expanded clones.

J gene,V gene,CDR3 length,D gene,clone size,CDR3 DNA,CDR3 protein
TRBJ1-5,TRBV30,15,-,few,TGTGCCTGGAGTGTCCAGGGGCGAAGCAATCAGCCCCAGCATTTT,CAWSVQGRSNQPQHF
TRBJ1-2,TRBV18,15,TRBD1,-,TGTGCCAGCTCACCGCCTTTGGGACAGGGCCATGGCTACACCTTC,CASSPPLGQGHGYTF
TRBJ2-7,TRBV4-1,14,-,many,TGCGCCAGCAGCCAAGTCGACAGCGCGGGAGAGCAGTACTTC,CASSQVDSAGEQYF
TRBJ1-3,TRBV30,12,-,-,TGTGCCTGGAGTCTGAAGAGGAACACCATATATTTT,CAWSLKRNTIYF
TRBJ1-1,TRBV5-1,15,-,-,TGCGCCAGCAGCTCGGATCCGGGGGGCTACACTGAAGCTTTCTTT,CASSSDPGGYTEAFF
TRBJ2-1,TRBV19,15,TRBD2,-,TGTGCCAGTTCCCCCCGGGCTAGCGGGTACAATGAGCAGTTCTTC,CASSPRASGYNEQFF
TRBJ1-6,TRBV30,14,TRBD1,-,TGTGCCTGGAAAACCGGGACAGGAGGTTCACCCCTCCACTTT,CAWKTGTGGSPLHF
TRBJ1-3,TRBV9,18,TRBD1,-,TGTGCCAGCAGCGTCGGTACAGGGGTCCTCTCCTCTGGAAACACCATATATTTT,CASSVGTGVLSSGNTIYF
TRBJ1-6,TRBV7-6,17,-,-,TGTGCCAGCAGCTTAGGAGCTAGGGGCCACTATAATTCACCCCTCCACTTT,CASSLGARGHYNSPLHF
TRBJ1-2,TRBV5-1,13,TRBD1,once,TGCGCCAGCAGAAGACAGGGGACCTATGGCTACACCTTC,CASRRQGTYGYTF
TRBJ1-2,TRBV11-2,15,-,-,TGTGCCAGCAGCCCCCTACAGGGACGGCGATATGGCTACACCTTC,CASSPLQGRRYGYTF
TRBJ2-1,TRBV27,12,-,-,TGTGCCAGCAGGAAATCCCCAGGGCGGCAGTTCTTC,CASRKSPGRQFF
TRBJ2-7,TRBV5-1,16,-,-,TGCGCCAGCAGCTCGACGACGACGAGCAGGTTCTACGAGCAGTACTTC,CASSSTTTSRFYEQYF
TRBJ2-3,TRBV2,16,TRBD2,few,TGTGCCAGCAGTGAATACGCGGGGGAGAGCACAGATACGCAGTATTTT,CASSEYAGESTDTQYF
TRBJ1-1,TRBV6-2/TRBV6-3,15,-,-,TGTGCCAGCAGTTATTCAAGCCGGGGAAACACTGAAGCTTTCTTT,CASSYSSRGNTEAFF
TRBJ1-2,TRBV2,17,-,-,TGTGCCAGCAGTGTAGGGGGAGTACACCGTCGGGACTATGGCTACACCTTC,CASSVGGVHRRDYGYTF
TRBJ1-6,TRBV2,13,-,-,TGTGCCACCTGGGACACCTATAATTCACCCCTCCACTTT,CATWDTYNSPLHF
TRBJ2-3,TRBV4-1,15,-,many,TGCGCCAGCAGCCAAGATCTGGCCTTAACAGATACGCAGTATTTT,CASSQDLALTDTQYF
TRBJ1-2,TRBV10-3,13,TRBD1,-,TGTGCCATCAGCGAGACAGGGGACGATGGCTACACCTTC,CAISETGDDGYTF
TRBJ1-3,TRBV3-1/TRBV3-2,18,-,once,TGTGCCAGCAGCCAGGGTCTTCCGTACAGCACCTCTGGAAACACCATATATTTT,CASSQGLPYSTSGNTIYF
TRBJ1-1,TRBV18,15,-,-,TGTGCCAGCTCACCAGATGGGGCTATGAACACTGAAGCTTTCTTT,CASSPDGAMNTEAFF
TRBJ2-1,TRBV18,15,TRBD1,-,TGTGCCAGCTCACCAGGGACAGGGGGTTACAATGAGCAGTTCTTC,CASSPGTGGYNEQFF
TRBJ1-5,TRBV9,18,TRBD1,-,TGTGCCAGCAGCGTAACGACAGGGACATGGTGTTTGCGTCAGCCCCAGCATTTT,CASSVTTGTWCLRQPQHF
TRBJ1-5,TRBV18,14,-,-,TGTGCCAGCTCACGGGGCCCTAGCAATCAGCCCCAGCATTTT,CASSRGPSNQPQHF
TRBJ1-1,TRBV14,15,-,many,TGTGCCAGCAGCCAAGTACAGGGTAGTGTCACTGAAGCTTTCTTT,CASSQVQGSVTEAFF
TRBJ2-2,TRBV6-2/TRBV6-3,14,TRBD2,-,TGTGCCAGCAGTCTGACGGGGGGAACCGGGGAGCTGTTTTTT,CASSLTGGTGELFF
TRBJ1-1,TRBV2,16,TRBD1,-,TGTGCCAGCAGTGTTGGCAGGGGGCTGGTGAACACTGAAGCTTTCTTT,CASSVGRGLVNTEAFF
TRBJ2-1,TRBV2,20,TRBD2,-,TGTACCAGCAGTGGGGATGGTAGCGGGGGGGCCTCGATTTCCTACAATGAGCAGTTCTTC,CTSSGDGSGGASISYNEQFF
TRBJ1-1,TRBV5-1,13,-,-,TGCGCCAGCAGCCAGGGGATGAACACTGAAGCTTTCTTT,CASSQGMNTEAFF
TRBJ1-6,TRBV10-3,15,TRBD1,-,TGTGCCATCAGGGGACAGGGGGCCAAGGGTTCACCCCTCCACTTT,CAIRGQGAKGSPLHF
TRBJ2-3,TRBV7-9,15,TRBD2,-,TGTGCCAGCAGCTTGGTAGCGGGACCCACAGATACGCAGTATTTT,CASSLVAGPTDTQYF